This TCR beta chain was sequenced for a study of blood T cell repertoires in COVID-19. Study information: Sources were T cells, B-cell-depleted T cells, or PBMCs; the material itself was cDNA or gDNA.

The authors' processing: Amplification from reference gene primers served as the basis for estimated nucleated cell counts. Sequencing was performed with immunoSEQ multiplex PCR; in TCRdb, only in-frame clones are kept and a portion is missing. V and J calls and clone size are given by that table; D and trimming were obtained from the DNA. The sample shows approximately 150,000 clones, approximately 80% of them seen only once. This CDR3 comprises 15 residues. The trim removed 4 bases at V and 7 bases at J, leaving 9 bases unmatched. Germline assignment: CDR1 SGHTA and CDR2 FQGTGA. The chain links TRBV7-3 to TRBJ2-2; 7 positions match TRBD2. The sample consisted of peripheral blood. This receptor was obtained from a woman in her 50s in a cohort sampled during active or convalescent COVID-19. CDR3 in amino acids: CASSSQRGGDGELFF. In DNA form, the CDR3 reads TGTGCCAGCAGCTCCCAGCGGGGAGGAGACGGGGAGCTGTTTTTT.